The TCR beta chain under discussion was sequenced for a study of shared clonotypes between healthy human individuals. The CDR3 sequence is 14 residues long. Germline V gene lookup returns CDR1 SGHAT and CDR2 FQNNGV. V lost 5 bases and J 2 bases, leaving 10 bases between the germline ends. What CD8 memory combined were CD45RO+ cells and CCR7-negative CD45RA+ TemRA cells. Study-level points and caveats: Larger estimated richness was generally recorded for naive subsets relative to memory subsets. The generation probabilities recorded for non-shared clonotypes fell below those of clonotypes shared by all four donors.

TCRdb's table, derived via immunoSEQ multiplex PCR, lists solely in-frame clones and lacks some. The sample lists about 110,000 clones, 68% seen once, with more than 20% in the top ten. About this clone itself: The antigen is not known.

The receptor was derived from a woman under 40 in good health. J is TRBJ2-1 and V is TRBV11-2; either TRBD1 or TRBD2 may supply D (5 bases each). The sample consisted of memory CD8+ T cells sorted from blood. Described subset: CD45RO+ cells pooled with CCR7-negative TemRA cells. CDR3 in amino acids: CASSRLGAYNEQFF. In DNA form, the CDR3 reads TGTGCCAGCAGCCGACTGGGGGCCTACAATGAGCAGTTCTTC.